This T cell receptor (beta chain) was recovered during a study of memory CD4+ T cells and cytomegalovirus serostatus. Study-wide background: Donors were healthy Belgian adults, 9 CMV seropositive and around 24 seronegative. Study findings and constraints: A US-trained random forest predicted CMV serostatus with median AUC 0.91.

As to this clone: What it binds is unknown.

As handled by the study authors: After removing out-of-frame reads, around 2.2 million distinct TCRbeta sequences remained. Data came from immunoSEQ multiplex PCR; TCRdb stores just in-frame clones and leaves some out. Clone size and the V and J calls come from that table; the DNA yielded D and trimming. The table has 55,000 to 65,000 clones, more than 70% seen once. The sort gate was single viable CD3+CD4+CD8-CD45RO+ cells for memory CD4+ T cells. The V and J ends lost 2 bases and 5 bases respectively, with 12 bases between them. Germline assignment: CDR1 MNHEY and CDR2 SVGAGI. The CDR3 runs 14 residues.

The sequence came from an adult in good health and CMV-seronegative. Some clones in this sample may be carry-over from other donors' samples. The chain carries TRBV6-5 and TRBJ2-5; D unclear. Sequenced: memory CD4+ T cells from blood. CDR3: CASSYGSVAETQYF. The CDR3 bases are TGTGCCAGCAGTTACGGGTCCGTCGCGGAGACCCAGTACTTC.